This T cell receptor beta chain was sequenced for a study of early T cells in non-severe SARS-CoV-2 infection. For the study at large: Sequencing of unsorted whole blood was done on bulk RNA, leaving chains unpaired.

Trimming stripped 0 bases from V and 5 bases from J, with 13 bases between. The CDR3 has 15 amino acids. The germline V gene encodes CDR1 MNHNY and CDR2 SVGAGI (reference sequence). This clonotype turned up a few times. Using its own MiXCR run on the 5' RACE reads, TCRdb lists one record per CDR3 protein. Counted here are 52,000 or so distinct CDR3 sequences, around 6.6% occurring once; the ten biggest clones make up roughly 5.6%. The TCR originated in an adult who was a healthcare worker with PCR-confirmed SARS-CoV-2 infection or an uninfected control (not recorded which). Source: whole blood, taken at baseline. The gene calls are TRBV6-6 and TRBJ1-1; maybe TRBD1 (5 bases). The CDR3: CASSYSGAGGTEAFF. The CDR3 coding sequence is TGTGCCAGCAGTTACTCTGGGGCCGGGGGTACTGAAGCTTTCTTT.